The rows below give T cell receptor beta chains drawn from one sample of a study of T-cell memory formation after mild COVID-19. TCRdb re-derived calls from the 5' RACE reads in MiXCR, one entry per CDR3 protein. The profile covers a few hundred thousand distinct CDR3 sequences, with 25% to 30% appearing a single time and around an eighth taken by the ten largest. The sequencing input was PBMCs or a T cell subset sorted from them (not recorded which). The origin of the receptors is an adult woman who had mild COVID-19 (a few samples of this study predate the infection). Cell type and time point are not known. The CDR3 runs from the conserved cysteine through the conserved F or W. The order of the fields is D gene, J gene, clone size, V gene, CDR3 protein, CDR3 DNA. The D gene is left open where the match is weak. Clone size is stated in some rows and not others, as once, few, many or a class when expanded.

>TRBD2|TRBJ2-3|NA|TRBV10-3
CAISEDAGGTTDTQYF
TGTGCCATCAGTGAGGACGCGGGGGGAACCACAGATACGCAGTATTTT
>NA|TRBJ1-5|few|TRBV6-4
CASSVTQNQPQHF
TGTGCCAGCAGTGTTACGCAAAATCAGCCCCAGCATTTT
>NA|TRBJ2-3|NA|TRBV7-2
CASSVAHFDTQYF
TGTGCCAGCAGCGTAGCCCACTTCGATACGCAGTATTTT
>TRBD1|TRBJ2-7|few|TRBV27
CASSRGTASSYEQYF
TGTGCCAGCAGTCGAGGGACAGCCAGCTCCTACGAGCAGTACTTC
>NA|TRBJ2-1|NA|TRBV24-1
CATSGVEAYNEQFF
TGTGCCACCTCTGGAGTTGAAGCCTACAATGAGCAGTTCTTC
>TRBD2|TRBJ2-3|NA|TRBV30
CARTSGRAGGDTQYF
TGTGCCCGCACCAGCGGGAGGGCCGGAGGAGATACGCAGTATTTT
>NA|TRBJ1-2|few|TRBV4-2
CASSPGQGFGYTF
TGTGCCAGCAGCCCGGGGCAGGGGTTTGGCTACACCTTC
>NA|TRBJ2-2|NA|TRBV11-2
CASSLTTGWGTGELFF
TGTGCCAGCAGCTTGACTACAGGGTGGGGGACCGGGGAGCTGTTTTTT
>NA|TRBJ2-3|few|TRBV5-6
CASSLGASDTQYF
TGTGCCAGCAGCTTAGGGGCCTCGGATACGCAGTATTTT
>NA|TRBJ1-2|NA|TRBV20-1
CSAPIRSYGYTF
TGCAGTGCTCCGATTAGATCCTATGGCTACACCTTC
>NA|TRBJ2-3|NA|TRBV28
CASSRGSGPTDTQYF
TGTGCCAGCAGTCGAGGTAGCGGCCCCACAGATACGCAGTATTTT
>NA|TRBJ2-5|few|TRBV5-1
CASSFGSGAGETQYF
TGCGCCAGCAGCTTTGGGTCGGGGGCCGGAGAGACCCAGTACTTC
>NA|TRBJ2-4|few|TRBV24-1
CATSDSVEGGRYGIQYF
TGTGCCACCAGTGATTCCGTGGAGGGGGGCCGCTATGGCATTCAGTACTTC
>NA|TRBJ2-5|few|TRBV29-1
CSVELLQGETQYF
TGCAGCGTTGAATTGTTACAGGGAGAGACCCAGTACTTC
>TRBD2|TRBJ2-1|few|TRBV6-5
CASSYSMLAGAYNEQFF
TGTGCCAGCAGTTACTCGATGCTAGCGGGAGCCTACAATGAGCAGTTCTTC
>NA|TRBJ2-7|NA|TRBV5-6
CASSFGSGQTYEQYF
TGTGCCAGCAGCTTCGGATCAGGACAGACCTACGAGCAGTACTTC
>NA|TRBJ2-3|NA|TRBV5-1
CASASQGQGLGDTQYF
TGCGCCAGCGCCTCGCAGGGGCAGGGGCTAGGAGATACGCAGTATTTT
>NA|TRBJ2-2|NA|TRBV24-1
CATNAEGRTGELFF
TGTGCCACCAATGCGGAAGGTAGAACCGGGGAGCTGTTTTTT
>NA|TRBJ2-1|once|TRBV2
CASSEPSSNEQFF
TGTGCCAGCAGTGAACCCAGTAGCAATGAGCAGTTCTTC
>NA|TRBJ1-2|NA|TRBV24-1
CATSDSQGVNYGYTF
TGTGCCACCAGTGATTCGCAGGGTGTCAACTATGGCTACACCTTC
>NA|TRBJ1-1|few|TRBV29-1
CSVVKVGTEAFF
TGCAGCGTTGTCAAGGTGGGGACTGAAGCTTTCTTT
>TRBD1|TRBJ1-2|NA|TRBV12-3/TRBV12-4
CASNRGTGEGYTF
TGTGCCAGCAACCGAGGGACAGGGGAGGGCTACACCTTC
>NA|TRBJ1-5|NA|TRBV5-6
CASSSHDSQPQHF
TGTGCCAGCAGCTCGCACGATTCGCAGCCCCAGCATTTT
>NA|TRBJ1-5|few|TRBV9
CASRRGGQPQHF
TGTGCCAGCAGGAGGGGGGGACAGCCCCAGCATTTT
>TRBD2|TRBJ2-2|NA|TRBV5-1
CASSGLAGVRHGELFF
TGCGCCAGCAGCGGACTAGCGGGGGTCCGACACGGGGAGCTGTTTTTT
>NA|TRBJ1-1|NA|TRBV4-2
CASSQDWSSLNTEAFF
TGTGCCAGCAGCCAAGATTGGTCAAGCCTAAACACTGAAGCTTTCTTT
>NA|TRBJ1-1|NA|TRBV7-9
CASSQDYRAANTEAFF
TGTGCCAGCAGCCAAGATTACAGGGCTGCGAACACTGAAGCTTTCTTT